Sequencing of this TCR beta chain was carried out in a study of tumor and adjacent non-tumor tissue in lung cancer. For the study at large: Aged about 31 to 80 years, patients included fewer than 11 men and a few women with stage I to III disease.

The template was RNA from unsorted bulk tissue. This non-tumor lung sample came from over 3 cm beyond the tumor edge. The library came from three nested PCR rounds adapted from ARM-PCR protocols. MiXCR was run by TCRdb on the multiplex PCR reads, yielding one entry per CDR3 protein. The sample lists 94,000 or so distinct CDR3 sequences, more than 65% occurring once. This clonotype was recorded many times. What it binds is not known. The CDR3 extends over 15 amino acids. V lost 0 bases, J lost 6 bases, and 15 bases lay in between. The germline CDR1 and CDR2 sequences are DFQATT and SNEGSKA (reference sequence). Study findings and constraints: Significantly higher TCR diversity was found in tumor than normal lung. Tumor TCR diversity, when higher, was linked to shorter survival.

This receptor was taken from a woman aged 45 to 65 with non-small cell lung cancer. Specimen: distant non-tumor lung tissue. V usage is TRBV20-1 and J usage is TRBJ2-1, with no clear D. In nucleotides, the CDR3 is TGCAGTGCTAGAGATTTAGGGCTAGATTTCAATGAGCAGTTCTTC. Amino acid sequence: CSARDLGLDFNEQFF.